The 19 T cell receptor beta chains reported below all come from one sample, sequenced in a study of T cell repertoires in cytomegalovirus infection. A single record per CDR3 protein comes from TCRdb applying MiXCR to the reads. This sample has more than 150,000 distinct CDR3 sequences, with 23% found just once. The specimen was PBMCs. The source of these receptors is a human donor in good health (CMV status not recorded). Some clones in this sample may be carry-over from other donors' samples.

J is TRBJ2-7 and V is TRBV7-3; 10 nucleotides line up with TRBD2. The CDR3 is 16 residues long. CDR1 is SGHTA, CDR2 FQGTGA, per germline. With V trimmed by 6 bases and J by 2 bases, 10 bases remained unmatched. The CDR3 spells CASSITSAGGPYEQYF. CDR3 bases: TGTGCCAGCAGTATTACGTCAGCGGGGGGGCCCTACGAGCAGTACTTC.

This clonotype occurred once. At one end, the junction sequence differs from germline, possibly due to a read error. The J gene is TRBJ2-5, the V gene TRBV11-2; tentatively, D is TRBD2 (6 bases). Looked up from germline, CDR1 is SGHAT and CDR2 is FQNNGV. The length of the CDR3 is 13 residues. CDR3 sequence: CDSSTTAGSAQYF. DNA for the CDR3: TGTGACAGCAGCACGACGGCGGGGTCGGCCCAGTACTTC.

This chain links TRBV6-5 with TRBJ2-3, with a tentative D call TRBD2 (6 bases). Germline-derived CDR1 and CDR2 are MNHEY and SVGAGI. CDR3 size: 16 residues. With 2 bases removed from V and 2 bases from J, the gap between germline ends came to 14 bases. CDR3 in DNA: TGTGCCAGCAGTTACGGGAGGCGGCGGCCCACAGATACGCAGTATTTT. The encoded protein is CASSYGRRRPTDTQYF.

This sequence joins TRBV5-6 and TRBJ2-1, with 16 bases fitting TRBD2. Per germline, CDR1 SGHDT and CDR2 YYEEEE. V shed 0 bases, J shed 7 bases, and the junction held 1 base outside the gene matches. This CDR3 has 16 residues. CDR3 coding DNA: TGTGCCAGCAGCTTGGCGGGACTAGCGGGGGGGAATGAGCAGTTCTTC. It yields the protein CASSLAGLAGGNEQFF. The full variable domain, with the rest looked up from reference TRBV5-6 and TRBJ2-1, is DAGVTQSPTHLIKTRGQQVTLRCSPKSGHDTVSWYQQALGQGPQFIFQYYEEEERQRGNFPDRFSGHQFPNYSSELNVNALLLGDSALYLCASSLAGLAGGNEQFFGPGTRLTVL.

This CDR3 is CSAPPGTSGSNEQFF. The CDR3 DNA sequence: TGCAGTGCACCTCCCGGGACTAGCGGGAGTAATGAGCAGTTCTTC. This chain links TRBV20-1 with TRBJ2-1; 14 nucleotides line up with TRBD2. The CDR3 runs 15 residues. CDR1 is DFQATT, CDR2 SNEGSKA, per germline (reference sequence). The junction had 8 bases not matched to a gene; V was cut back by 6 bases and J by 7 bases.

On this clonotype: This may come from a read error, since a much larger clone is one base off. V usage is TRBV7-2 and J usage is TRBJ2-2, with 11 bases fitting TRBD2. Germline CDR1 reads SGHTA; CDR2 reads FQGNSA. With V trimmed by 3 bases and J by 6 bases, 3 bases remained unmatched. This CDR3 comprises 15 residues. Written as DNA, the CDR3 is TGTGCCAGCAGCTTCACTAGCGGGAGCGCCGGGGAGCTGTTTTTT. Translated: CASSFTSGSAGELFF.

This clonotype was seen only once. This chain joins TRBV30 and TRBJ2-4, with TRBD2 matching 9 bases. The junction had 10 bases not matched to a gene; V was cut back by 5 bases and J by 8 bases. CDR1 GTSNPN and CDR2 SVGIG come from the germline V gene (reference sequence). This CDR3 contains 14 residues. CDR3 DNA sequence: TGTGCCTGGTCCCGGAGAGCGGGAGGTGACATTCAGTACTTC. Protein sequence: CAWSRRAGGDIQYF.

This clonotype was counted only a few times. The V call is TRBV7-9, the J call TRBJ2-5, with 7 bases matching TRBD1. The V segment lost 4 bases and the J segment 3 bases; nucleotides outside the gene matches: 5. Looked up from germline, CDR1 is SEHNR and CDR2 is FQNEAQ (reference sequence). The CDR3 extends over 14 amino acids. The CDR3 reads CASSSGQEEETQYF. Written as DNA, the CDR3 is TGTGCCAGCAGCTCCGGACAGGAAGAAGAGACCCAGTACTTC.

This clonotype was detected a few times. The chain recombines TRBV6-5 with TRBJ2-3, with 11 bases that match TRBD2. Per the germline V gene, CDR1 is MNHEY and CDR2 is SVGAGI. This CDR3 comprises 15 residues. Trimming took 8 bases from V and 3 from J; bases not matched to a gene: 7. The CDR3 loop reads CASGLAGGLTDTQYF. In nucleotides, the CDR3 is TGTGCCAGCGGCTTAGCGGGGGGGCTGACAGATACGCAGTATTTT.

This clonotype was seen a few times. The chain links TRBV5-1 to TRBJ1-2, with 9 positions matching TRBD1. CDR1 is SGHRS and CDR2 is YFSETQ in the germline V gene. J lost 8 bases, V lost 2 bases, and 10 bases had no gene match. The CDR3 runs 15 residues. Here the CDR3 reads CASSFGFTGGSGYTF. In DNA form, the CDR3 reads TGCGCCAGCAGCTTTGGTTTTACAGGGGGCAGCGGCTACACCTTC.

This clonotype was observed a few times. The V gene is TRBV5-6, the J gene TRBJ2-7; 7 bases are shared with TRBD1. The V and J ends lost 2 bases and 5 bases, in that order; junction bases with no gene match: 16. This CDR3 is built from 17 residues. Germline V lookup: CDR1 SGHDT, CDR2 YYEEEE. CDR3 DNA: TGTGCCAGCAGCTTCTGGGGAACGGACAGGCAAACGCACGAGCAGTACTTC. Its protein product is CASSFWGTDRQTHEQYF.

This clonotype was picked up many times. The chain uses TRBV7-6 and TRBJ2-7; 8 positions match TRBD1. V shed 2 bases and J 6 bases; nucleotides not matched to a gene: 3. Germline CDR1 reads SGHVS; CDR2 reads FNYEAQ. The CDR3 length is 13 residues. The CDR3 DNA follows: TGTGCCAGCAGCTTAACGACAGGGGCCGAGCAGTACTTC. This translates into CASSLTTGAEQYF.

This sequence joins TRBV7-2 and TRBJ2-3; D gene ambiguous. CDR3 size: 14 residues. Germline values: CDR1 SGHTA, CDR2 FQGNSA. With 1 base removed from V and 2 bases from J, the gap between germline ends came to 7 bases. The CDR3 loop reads CASSLGPNTDTQYF. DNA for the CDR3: TGTGCCAGCAGCTTAGGCCCGAACACAGATACGCAGTATTTT.

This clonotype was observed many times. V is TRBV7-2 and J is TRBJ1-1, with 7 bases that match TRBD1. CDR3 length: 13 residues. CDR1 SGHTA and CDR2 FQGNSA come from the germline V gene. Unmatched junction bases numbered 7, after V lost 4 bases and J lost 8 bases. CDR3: CASSSYRGIEAFF. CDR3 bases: TGTGCCAGCAGCTCCTACAGGGGAATCGAAGCTTTCTTT.

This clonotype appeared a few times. CDR3 in amino acids: CASFPPGTGSREQYF. The CDR3 DNA reads TGTGCCAGCTTTCCTCCCGGGACAGGAAGTCGCGAGCAGTACTTC. The chain combines TRBV28 with TRBJ2-7; TRBD1 matches at 8 bases. The CDR3 runs 15 residues. Per germline, CDR1 MDHEN and CDR2 SYDVKM. V was clipped by 8 bases and J by 6 bases; unmatched bases: 15.

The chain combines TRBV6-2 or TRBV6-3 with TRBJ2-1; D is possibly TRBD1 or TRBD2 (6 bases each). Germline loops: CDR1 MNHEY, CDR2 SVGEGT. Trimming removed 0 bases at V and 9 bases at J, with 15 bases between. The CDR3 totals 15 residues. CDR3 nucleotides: TGTGCCAGCAGTTACTCAACCCCGGGGGCCATTGAGCAGTTCTTC. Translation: CASSYSTPGAIEQFF.

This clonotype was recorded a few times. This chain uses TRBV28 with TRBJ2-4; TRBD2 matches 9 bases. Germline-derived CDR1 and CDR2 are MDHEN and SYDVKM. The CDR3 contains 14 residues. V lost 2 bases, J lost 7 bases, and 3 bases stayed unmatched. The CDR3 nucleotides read TGTGCCAGCAGTTTACGCGGGGGGGAGAACATTCAGTACTTC. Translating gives CASSLRGGENIQYF.

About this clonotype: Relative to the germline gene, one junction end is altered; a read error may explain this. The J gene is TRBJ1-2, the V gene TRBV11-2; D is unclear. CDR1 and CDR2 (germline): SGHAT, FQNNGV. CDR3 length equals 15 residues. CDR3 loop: CTSSLSQNSGYGYTF. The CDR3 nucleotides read TGTACCAGCAGCTTATCCCAGAACTCGGGCTATGGCTACACCTTC. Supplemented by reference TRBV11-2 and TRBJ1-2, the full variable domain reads EAGVAQSPRYKIIEKRQSVAFWCNPISGHATLYWYQQILGQGPKLLIQFQNNGVVDDSQLPKDRFSAERLKGVDSTLKIQPAKLEDSAVYLCTSSLSQNSGYGYTFGSGTRLTVV.

CDR3 coding DNA: TGTGCCAGCAGCTTAACTGTCCAGGGGTCCGGAAACACCATATATTTT. This sequence encodes CASSLTVQGSGNTIYF. This chain joins TRBV7-6 and TRBJ1-3; the D gene is possibly TRBD1 (6 bases). Per the germline V gene, CDR1 is SGHVS and CDR2 is FNYEAQ. The CDR3 has 16 residues. Trimming took off 2 bases at V and 4 bases at J, with 15 bases between the two ends.